A selection of T cell receptor beta chains follows, all from one sample in a study of blood T cell repertoires in COVID-19. Sequenced by immunoSEQ multiplex PCR; TCRdb stores in-frame clones only, minus some. The sample holds approximately 300,000 clones, roughly 87% seen once. The sample taken for sequencing was peripheral blood. The receptors shown here come from a woman aged 45-60 years who had recovered from COVID-19. Both conserved end residues are part of each CDR3. A D gene is named only where the DNA matches it firmly. Size is stated for part of the rows, as once, few or many counts, or as a class when the clone is expanded.

length,V,D,size,J,DNA,CDR3
16,TRBV27,.,.,TRBJ1-4,TGTGCCAGCACCCATAAAAAGGGGGCAACTAATGAAAAACTGTTTTTT,CASTHKKGATNEKLFF
15,TRBV19,TRBD1,.,TRBJ2-7,TGTGCCAGTAGCCGAACGCGACAGGGGACCTACGAGCAGTACTTC,CASSRTRQGTYEQYF
15,TRBV5-4,TRBD1,.,TRBJ1-6,TGTGCCAGCAGCTTGGGTCAGGGGGCCAATTCACCCCTCCACTTT,CASSLGQGANSPLHF
13,TRBV11-3,TRBD2,.,TRBJ2-1,TGTGCCAGCAGGATTAGCGGGGGATCCAAGCAGTTCTTC,CASRISGGSKQFF
15,TRBV7-3,.,.,TRBJ2-2,TGTGCCAGCACCAAAGGGGGACGGAACACCGGGGAGCTGTTTTTT,CASTKGGRNTGELFF
16,TRBV27,TRBD2,.,TRBJ2-7,TGTGCCAGCAGTTTTGTTGCGAGCGGGAGCACCTACGAGCAGTACTTC,CASSFVASGSTYEQYF
15,TRBV9,.,few,TRBJ2-1,TGTGCCAGCAGCGTAGGGAATAGCGCCTACAATGAGCAGTTCTTC,CASSVGNSAYNEQFF
16,TRBV9,TRBD2,.,TRBJ2-3,TGTGCCAGCAGCCCGACCGGCGGGAGACCCACAGATACGCAGTATTTT,CASSPTGGRPTDTQYF
16,TRBV19,.,.,TRBJ1-6,TGTGCCAGTACCCATAGTGGGAGCTCCTATAATTCACCCCTCCACTTT,CASTHSGSSYNSPLHF
12,TRBV12-3/TRBV12-4,.,.,TRBJ2-7,TGTGCCAGCAGTTTCCCCTCCGGCGAGCAGTACTTC,CASSFPSGEQYF
13,TRBV7-2,.,.,TRBJ1-2,TGTGCCAGCAGCGTCGTCTGGGGAGAGAGCTACACCTTC,CASSVVWGESYTF
15,TRBV5-6,TRBD2,.,TRBJ2-2,TGTGCCAGCAGCCGAAGCGGGAGATGGACCGGGGAGCTGTTTTTT,CASSRSGRWTGELFF
15,TRBV7-8,TRBD2,once,TRBJ2-1,TGTGCCAGCAGCAGATTAGCGGGAACCTACAATGAGCAGTTCTTC,CASSRLAGTYNEQFF
12,TRBV5-1,TRBD1,.,TRBJ2-7,TGCGCCAGCAGTGGACAGGGGAGCGAGCAGTACTTC,CASSGQGSEQYF
14,TRBV28,.,.,TRBJ1-1,TGTGCCAGCAGTCGGGGGGGACTGAACACTGAAGCTTTCTTT,CASSRGGLNTEAFF
16,TRBV28,TRBD2,.,TRBJ2-1,TGTGCCAGCAGCTTCAGCGGGAGAGATACCTACAATGAGCAGTTCTTC,CASSFSGRDTYNEQFF
15,TRBV7-9,TRBD1,.,TRBJ2-5,TGTGCCAGCAGCCATCGGGACAGGGGAGGCGAGACCCAGTACTTC,CASSHRDRGGETQYF
10,TRBV9,TRBD1,once,TRBJ1-2,TGTGCCAGCGCCGGACAGGGGTACACCTTC,CASAGQGYTF
15,TRBV2,TRBD1,.,TRBJ1-2,TGTGCCAGCAGTCGAATGAAGGACAGGGGCCATGGCTACACCTTC,CASSRMKDRGHGYTF
13,TRBV6-5,TRBD2,once,TRBJ2-7,TGTGCCAGCAGTCGAGGACTAGCGGAAGAGCAGTACTTC,CASSRGLAEEQYF
14,TRBV11-2,.,.,TRBJ2-5,TGTGCCAGCAGCCTTCCGGGTCTCGGGGAGACCCAGTACTTC,CASSLPGLGETQYF
15,TRBV7-9,.,.,TRBJ2-1,TGTGCCAGCAGCCCAGGACTTATCTCCTACAATGAGCAGTTCTTC,CASSPGLISYNEQFF
21,TRBV4-3,TRBD2,.,TRBJ2-1,TGCGCCAGCAGCCAAGATCCCACTAGCGGGGGGTACCTGAGCTCCTACAATGAGCAGTTCTTC,CASSQDPTSGGYLSSYNEQFF
13,TRBV30,.,.,TRBJ1-5,TGTGCCTGGTCAACAGCTTTCAATCAGCCCCAGCATTTT,CAWSTAFNQPQHF
14,TRBV2,.,.,TRBJ1-6,TGTGCCAGCAACGAGGGATTAGATAATTCACCCCTCCACTTT,CASNEGLDNSPLHF
15,TRBV7-9,.,.,TRBJ1-3,TGTGCCAGCAGCCGGGGAGGGATCGCTGGAAACACCATATATTTT,CASSRGGIAGNTIYF
14,TRBV5-1,TRBD1,.,TRBJ2-2,TGCGCCAGCAGAGGGGGCCCGAACACCGGGGAGCTGTTTTTT,CASRGGPNTGELFF
18,TRBV4-2,TRBD2,.,TRBJ2-1,TGTGCCAGCAGCCAAGCCCCATCTACTAGCGGGAGCTTCAATGAGCAGTTCTTC,CASSQAPSTSGSFNEQFF
15,TRBV5-1,.,.,TRBJ2-1,TGCGCCAGCAGCTTGGGAGGGAGTGAGTACAATGAGCAGTTCTTC,CASSLGGSEYNEQFF
12,TRBV29-1,.,.,TRBJ1-2,TGCAGCGTTGAAGGCAGGGTCGCTGGCTACACCTTC,CSVEGRVAGYTF
11,TRBV6-2/TRBV6-3,.,.,TRBJ2-7,TGTGCCAGCAGTTATGGACTAAGGGAGTACTTC,CASSYGLREYF
17,TRBV5-1,TRBD2,.,TRBJ2-3,TGCGCCAGCAGCACCAAAGTACTAGCGGGAAGAAAAGATACGCAGTATTTT,CASSTKVLAGRKDTQYF
14,TRBV19,.,.,TRBJ1-2,TGTGCCAGTAGTGCGCGGGCGTATGGGTATGGCTACACCTTC,CASSARAYGYGYTF
15,TRBV28,.,.,TRBJ1-1,TGTGCCAGCAGCCAAAGAAAGGTGGAGGGCACTGAAGCTTTCTTT,CASSQRKVEGTEAFF
11,TRBV5-5,TRBD1,.,TRBJ1-1,TGTGCCAGCAGCTTAAGGACAGGAGCTTTCTTT,CASSLRTGAFF
14,TRBV28,.,.,TRBJ1-5,TGTGCCAGCAGTTTGGCGGCAGTTTTTCAGCCCCAGCATTTT,CASSLAAVFQPQHF
12,TRBV10-3,.,.,TRBJ1-2,TGTGCCACGGATCCAGGCAACTATGGCTACACCTTC,CATDPGNYGYTF
19,TRBV2,TRBD1,.,TRBJ1-6,TGTGCCAGCAGTGAAGCCCCGGGACAGGGGAGCTCCTATAATTCACCCCTCCACTTT,CASSEAPGQGSSYNSPLHF
15,TRBV5-1,TRBD1,.,TRBJ1-6,TGCGCCAGCAGTCGCGGGACAGATAATAATTCACCCCTCCACTTT,CASSRGTDNNSPLHF
16,TRBV19,.,.,TRBJ1-5,TGTGCCAGTAGGTTTGGGAGGGGACCTAGCAATCAGCCCCAGCATTTT,CASRFGRGPSNQPQHF
13,TRBV12-5,.,.,TRBJ2-7,TGTGCTAGTGGTGGACTCACGTCCTACGAGCAGTACTTC,CASGGLTSYEQYF
13,TRBV6-1,.,.,TRBJ1-2,TGTGCCAGCAGCAGGACAGTATTTTATGGCTACACCTTC,CASSRTVFYGYTF
16,TRBV5-1,.,once,TRBJ2-1,TGCGCCAGCAGCTTGGAAGGGGCAAGTTCCTACAATGAGCAGTTCTTC,CASSLEGASSYNEQFF
15,TRBV27,.,many,TRBJ1-1,TGTGCCAGCAGTTTGGGAGGGGCTCGGAACACTGAAGCTTTCTTT,CASSLGGARNTEAFF
13,TRBV6-5,.,once,TRBJ1-1,TGTGCCAGCACCCCCCGCGGGGGCAGGGAAGCTTTCTTT,CASTPRGGREAFF
13,TRBV4-2,.,.,TRBJ2-2,TGTGCCAGCAGCGGAGCTGGAACCGGGGAGCTGTTTTTT,CASSGAGTGELFF
17,TRBV14,.,.,TRBJ1-2,TGTGCCAGCTCCCCCTTGGCAGGGCCTACGAAGGTGTATGGCTACACCTTC,CASSPLAGPTKVYGYTF
14,TRBV11-2,.,.,TRBJ2-5,TGTGCCAGCAGCCCCCTTGGAGCGCAAGAGACCCAGTACTTC,CASSPLGAQETQYF
11,TRBV2,.,.,TRBJ1-1,TGTGCCATAACCACAGGGCTTGAAGCTTTCTTT,CAITTGLEAFF
16,TRBV28,TRBD2,.,TRBJ2-7,TGTGCCAGCAATTGCTCGGGACTAGCGGTAACCTACGAGCAGTACTTC,CASNCSGLAVTYEQYF
13,TRBV7-2,.,.,TRBJ2-1,TGTGCCAGCAGCTTAGGAAGGCTAGTGGAGCAGTTCTTC,CASSLGRLVEQFF
14,TRBV23-1,TRBD1,few,TRBJ1-1,TGCGCCAGCACGGGGTTGGGACAGGGCACTGAAGCTTTCTTT,CASTGLGQGTEAFF
15,TRBV7-8,TRBD1,.,TRBJ2-7,TGTGCCAGCAGCTTGCGGATGACAGGGGGGGACGAGCAGTACTTC,CASSLRMTGGDEQYF
14,TRBV28,.,.,TRBJ1-5,TGTGCCAGCAGTTATAATGCGGCGGGGCTGCCCCAGCATTTT,CASSYNAAGLPQHF
16,TRBV3-1/TRBV3-2,TRBD2,.,TRBJ2-7,TGTGCCAGCAGCCAAGGGGGACTAGCGGGAGTCAACGAGCAGTACTTC,CASSQGGLAGVNEQYF